One sample yielded the 22 T cell receptor beta chains listed below, sequenced in a study of blood T cell repertoires in COVID-19 (TCRdb year 2020). Library generation was performed with the immunoSEQ multiplex PCR assay. Not all clones reach the TCRdb copy of this immuneACCESS table, which keeps in-frame sequences only. Checked studies attribute under half of the gap to unresolved V genes and leave the rest unexplained. The sample table holds roughly 40,000 clones, of which about nine tenths were seen once. 6.2% of the sample belongs to the ten largest clones. Sequencing was done on a sample of peripheral blood. The receptors come from a human donor in a cohort sampled during active COVID-19.

The chain couples TRBV30 to TRBJ1-2, with 11 bases fitting TRBD1. From germline, CDR1 is GTSNPN and CDR2 SVGIG (reference sequence). The CDR3 loop spans 14 amino acids. The junction had 9 bases not matched to a gene; V was cut back by 7 bases and J by 5 bases. CDR3 region: CASSGTGGGYGYTF. The CDR3 DNA follows: TGTGCCTCCTCCGGGACAGGGGGAGGATATGGCTACACCTTC.

The CDR3 region has the DNA TGCGCCAGCAGCCAAGAGGGGACAGGGAGAGGCTATGGCTACACCTTC. It codes for CASSQEGTGRGYGYTF. This chain uses TRBV4-3 with TRBJ1-2; 9 nucleotides match TRBD1. Germline CDR1 is LGHNA and CDR2 is YSLEER. CDR3 size: 16 residues. Trimming took 0 bases from V and 4 from J; bases not matched to a gene: 6.

V and J are TRBV6-4 and TRBJ1-2; D uncertain. Germline V CDR1 and CDR2: MRHNA, SNTAGT. This CDR3 is built from 15 residues. Trimming pared 0 bases from V and 8 bases from J, leaving 16 bases between. The DNA for the CDR3 is TGTGCCAGCAGTGACTCGGCATCAGGAGGTCGGGGCTACACCTTC. As protein: CASSDSASGGRGYTF.

This sequence joins TRBV7-9 and TRBJ2-7; TRBD1 matches 11 bases. CDR3 length: 14 amino acids. V was clipped by 6 bases and J by 6 bases; unmatched bases: 7. The germline CDR1 and CDR2 sequences are SEHNR and FQNEAQ (reference sequence). The CDR3 nucleotides are TGTGCCAGCAGTACGGGACAGGGGGTTTCCGAGCAGTACTTC. The encoded protein is CASSTGQGVSEQYF.

This clone was seen once. This chain connects TRBV5-4 to TRBJ2-3, with D perhaps TRBD2 (5 bases). This CDR3 comprises 16 residues. Trimming cost V 4 bases and J 5 bases, with 20 bases left between them. Germline CDR1 is SGHNT and CDR2 is YYREEE (reference sequence). The CDR3 sequence: CASSPGWSGAQDTQYF. CDR3 DNA: TGTGCCAGCAGCCCGGGGTGGTCTGGCGCCCAAGATACGCAGTATTTT.

The chain links TRBV19 to TRBJ1-5; no clear D gene. Germline V gene sequence: CDR1 LNHDA, CDR2 SQIVND (reference sequence). V lost 4 bases to trimming and J lost 4 bases, with 14 bases between them. There are 15 residues in the CDR3. DNA for the CDR3: TGTGCCAGTAGTAACGGGATCGTAGGGAATCAGCCCCAGCATTTT. As protein: CASSNGIVGNQPQHF.

The chain has TRBV7-2 and TRBJ2-7, with 8 bases identical to TRBD1. The CDR3 length is 14 residues. Trimming removed 6 bases from V and 1 base from J; junction bases left unmatched: 5. Per the germline V gene, CDR1 is SGHTA and CDR2 is FQGNSA. The CDR3, as DNA: TGTGCCAGCAGGTCCCGGGACAGGTCCTACGAGCAGTACTTC. As protein: CASRSRDRSYEQYF.

This clone occurred once. The chain is built from TRBV7-9 and TRBJ2-3; D possibly corresponds to TRBD2 (6 bases). Trimming left V 5 bases short and J 2 bases short, with 20 bases between. The V gene's germline CDR1 is SEHNR and CDR2 FQNEAQ (reference sequence). This CDR3 has 17 amino acids. CDR3 in amino acids: CASSHPVGGAPTDTQYF. The DNA of the CDR3 is TGTGCCAGCAGCCACCCCGTCGGGGGAGCCCCCACAGATACGCAGTATTTT.

The chain employs TRBV28 and TRBJ2-3; D possibly corresponds to TRBD1 (6 bases). Germline values: CDR1 MDHEN, CDR2 SYDVKM. The CDR3 is made up of 15 amino acids. The V gene lost 4 bases and the J gene lost 0 bases, with 11 bases spanning the gap. Here the CDR3 reads CASSSHRESTDTQYF. The CDR3 DNA is TGTGCCAGCAGTTCCCACAGGGAAAGCACAGATACGCAGTATTTT.

CDR3: CASSRSTGPGANVLTF. CDR3 coding DNA: TGCGCCAGCAGTCGATCGACAGGGCCCGGGGCCAACGTCCTGACTTTC. V gene TRBV5-1 combines with J gene TRBJ2-6; 7 nucleotides agree with TRBD1. The CDR3 has 16 residues. CDR1 is SGHRS and CDR2 is YFSETQ in the germline V gene. The J segment lost 4 bases and the V segment lost 5 bases, leaving 9 bases of the junction unmatched.

The chain recombines TRBV2 with TRBJ2-5, with a possible D match to TRBD1 (7 bases). The CDR3 length is 15 residues. V lost 2 bases to trimming and J lost 2 bases, with 12 bases between them. The germline V gene has CDR1 SNHLY and CDR2 FYNNEI. DNA of the CDR3: TGTGCCAGCAGTGAAAGGCCAGGGGGGCAAGAGACCCAGTACTTC. Amino acid sequence: CASSERPGGQETQYF.

The rearrangement links TRBV30 to TRBJ2-1; TRBD1 matches at 7 bases. The germline V gene encodes CDR1 GTSNPN and CDR2 SVGIG (reference sequence). The junction had 7 bases not matched to a gene; V was cut back by 1 base and J by 4 bases. The CDR3 is 15 amino acids. The CDR3 bases are TGTGCCTGGAGTGCTTCCGGGACAGTATACAATGAGCAGTTCTTC. It specifies CAWSASGTVYNEQFF.

The chain is built from TRBV4-1 and TRBJ1-2; D may be TRBD1 (6 bases). This CDR3 contains 15 residues. Germline loops: CDR1 MGHRA, CDR2 YSYEKL. V gave up 0 bases and J gave up 5 bases, with 13 bases separating them. The CDR3 reads CASSQETGPRYGYTF. The CDR3 DNA is TGCGCCAGCAGCCAAGAGACAGGCCCTCGGTATGGCTACACCTTC.

The gene calls are TRBV18 and TRBJ2-5; tentatively, D is TRBD2 (5 bases). The V end lost 0 bases, the J end lost 3 bases, and 11 bases lay between the germline ends. CDR1 and CDR2 from the germline V gene are KGHSH and LQKENI. The CDR3 extends over 15 amino acids. CDR3 amino acids: CASSPPSGREETQYF. The DNA for the CDR3 is TGTGCCAGCTCACCACCGTCTGGGAGAGAAGAGACCCAGTACTTC.

J is TRBJ2-7 and V is TRBV5-5, with a weak D call TRBD1 (6 bases). Germline-derived CDR1 and CDR2 are SGHKS and YYEKEE (reference sequence). The CDR3 loop spans 14 amino acids. Trimming pared 0 bases from V and 4 bases from J, leaving 11 bases between. CDR3 bases: TGTGCCAGCAGCTTGGATGGGACATTATACGAGCAGTACTTC. Its translation is CASSLDGTLYEQYF.

This clone came up a few times. CDR3 loop: CASSQTGGGTEAFF. The CDR3 DNA reads TGTGCCAGCAGCCAAACAGGGGGGGGTACTGAAGCTTTCTTT. This chain connects TRBV3-1 (or the pseudogene TRBV3-2) to TRBJ1-1; 8 nucleotides align to TRBD1. Germline V CDR1 and CDR2: LGHDT, YNNKEL (reference sequence). CDR3 size: 14 residues. After removal of 2 bases from V and 5 bases from J, the junction contained 4 bases not matched to a gene.

Comments on this clone: The sample carries other DNA sequences with the same CDR3. This rearrangement joins TRBV5-1 to TRBJ1-1; D gene uncertain. Trimming took 0 bases from V and 1 from J, leaving 4 bases between them. This CDR3 has 13 amino acids. Germline CDR1 and CDR2: SGHRS and YFSETQ. CDR3 amino acids: CASSLAGNTEAFF. The CDR3, as DNA: TGCGCCAGCAGCTTGGCCGGGAACACTGAAGCTTTCTTT.

This sequence joins TRBV20-1 and TRBJ2-4; D is possibly TRBD2 (6 bases). There are 11 residues in the CDR3. CDR1 is DFQATT and CDR2 is SNEGSKA in the germline V gene (reference sequence). Trimming pared 2 bases from V and 7 bases from J, leaving 6 bases between. This CDR3 reads CSARSGNIQYF. CDR3 coding DNA: TGCAGTGCTAGAAGCGGGAACATTCAGTACTTC.

The chain joins TRBV25-1 to TRBJ1-6, with TRBD1 identical over 8 bases. This CDR3 has 15 amino acids. Germline values: CDR1 MGHDK, CDR2 SYGVNS. V lost 3 bases and J lost 11; bases outside the gene matches: 9. In nucleotides, the CDR3 is TGTGCCAGCAGTGAGGGGGGGACAGGTCGGACACCCCTCCACTTT. Translated: CASSEGGTGRTPLHF.

The chain is built from TRBV20-1 and TRBJ2-3, with D uncertain. Trimming removed 6 bases from V and 6 bases from J, with 10 bases in between. CDR3 length: 11 amino acids. CDR1 and CDR2 (germline): DFQATT, SNEGSKA (reference sequence). The CDR3 coding sequence is TGCAGTGCCCCTAGACGGGATACGCAGTATTTT. Its protein is CSAPRRDTQYF.

This sequence joins TRBV5-1 and TRBJ1-1, with a possible D match to TRBD1 (5 bases). The CDR3 contains 14 residues. Germline-derived CDR1 and CDR2 are SGHRS and YFSETQ. Trimming pared 0 bases from V and 5 bases from J, leaving 11 bases between. As DNA, the CDR3 is TGCGCCAGCAGCTTGGTGGACACCGGGACTGAAGCTTTCTTT. Translating gives CASSLVDTGTEAFF.

The chain employs TRBV5-1 and TRBJ2-7; weak D call: TRBD2 (6 bases). Trimming pared 7 bases from V and 4 bases from J, leaving 18 bases between. The CDR3 runs to 14 residues. Germline-derived CDR1 and CDR2 are SGHRS and YFSETQ. This CDR3 is CASRDFPPTYEQYF. The CDR3 DNA follows: TGCGCCAGCCGGGACTTTCCCCCCACGTACGAGCAGTACTTC.